A selection of T cell receptor beta chains follows, all from one sample in a study of blood T cell repertoires in COVID-19. Sequencing used immunoSEQ multiplex PCR; TCRdb keeps in-frame clones, though not all of them. This sample has 50,000 to 65,000 clones, with 85% found just once. Sequencing was performed on peripheral blood. The source of these receptors is a human donor in a cohort sampled during active COVID-19. Both conserved end residues are part of each CDR3. A D gene is named only where the DNA matches it firmly. Size values are once, few and many counts, or a class for expanded clones, and some rows have none.

J gene,clone size,V gene,D gene,CDR3 DNA,CDR3 protein
TRBJ1-1,NA,TRBV6-5,NA,TGTGCCAGCAGTTACCGGGGGGGTGACACTCAAGCTTTCTTT,CASSYRGGDTQAFF
TRBJ1-5,once,TRBV7-9,NA,TGTGCCAGCAGCTTAGGTGGCGGGGCGAATAGCAATCAGCCCCAGCATTTT,CASSLGGGANSNQPQHF
TRBJ2-7,NA,TRBV27,NA,TGTGCCAGCAGGGGGCTTAGCTCCTACGAGCAGTACTTC,CASRGLSSYEQYF
TRBJ2-1,NA,TRBV7-3,NA,TGTGCCAGCAGCTTGCGGGGGCATTACAATGAGCAGTTCTTC,CASSLRGHYNEQFF
TRBJ2-7,NA,TRBV5-1,NA,TGCGCCAGCAGCTTGGTGGCAGGGGACTACGAGCAGTACTTC,CASSLVAGDYEQYF
TRBJ2-1,NA,TRBV11-2,NA,TGTGCCAGCAGCCCCAGGGGTATTTCCTACAATGAGCAGTTCTTC,CASSPRGISYNEQFF
TRBJ1-1,NA,TRBV15,NA,TGTGCCACCAGCAGAGTAAAGGGGACTGAAGCTTTCTTT,CATSRVKGTEAFF
TRBJ2-1,NA,TRBV6-4,NA,TGTGCCAGCAGTGACCTCGTCGCAGGGAACAATGAGCAGTTCTTC,CASSDLVAGNNEQFF
TRBJ1-4,NA,TRBV19,TRBD1,TGTGCCAGCCGGAAGGAAGACAGGGCGAATGAAAAACTGTTTTTT,CASRKEDRANEKLFF
TRBJ2-2,NA,TRBV28,TRBD2,TGTGCCAGCAGTACCTCGGGACTAACCGGGGAGCTGTTTTTT,CASSTSGLTGELFF
TRBJ1-6,NA,TRBV6-1,NA,TGTGCCAGCAGTGAAGTATTTGGGGGGGATAGTTCACCCCTCCACTTT,CASSEVFGGDSSPLHF
TRBJ2-2,few,TRBV5-1,TRBD2,TGCGCCAGCAGCTTGGAAGTAGCGGGAGGACACGGGGAGCTGTTTTTT,CASSLEVAGGHGELFF
TRBJ2-7,once,TRBV5-1,TRBD1,TGCGCCAGCACCGGGACAGGGGGCTACGAGCAGTACTTC,CASTGTGGYEQYF
TRBJ2-1,NA,TRBV3-1/TRBV3-2,TRBD2,TGTGCCAGCAGCCTCACTCTAGCGGGGGGGAACCATGAGCAGTTCTTC,CASSLTLAGGNHEQFF
TRBJ1-1,NA,TRBV2,NA,TGTGCCAGCAGTAACCAGGGTGGAGACACTGAAGCTTTCTTT,CASSNQGGDTEAFF
TRBJ2-7,once,TRBV18,TRBD1,TGTGCCAGCTCACCCTGGTCCGGGACAGGGTTCACCTACGAGCAGTACTTC,CASSPWSGTGFTYEQYF
TRBJ2-5,NA,TRBV27,NA,TGTGCCAGCAGCGGGAAAGGGCAAAGGGAGACCCAGTACTTC,CASSGKGQRETQYF
TRBJ2-5,NA,TRBV2,NA,TGTGCCAGCAGACTGGACTACCTCGGAACCCAGTACTTC,CASRLDYLGTQYF
TRBJ2-2,NA,TRBV28,TRBD1,TGTGCCAGCAGTCTCGGACAGGCGAACACCGGGGAGCTGTTTTTT,CASSLGQANTGELFF
TRBJ1-1,NA,TRBV7-8,NA,TGTGCCAGCAGCTCCGGGGGTAGGCCTGAAGCTTTCTTT,CASSSGGRPEAFF
TRBJ2-7,NA,TRBV6-5,NA,TGTGCCAGCAGTTACCAAGTCTCCCTAAACAGCGAGCAGTACTTC,CASSYQVSLNSEQYF
TRBJ1-3,NA,TRBV3-1/TRBV3-2,TRBD1,TGTGCCAGCAGGGGACAGGGGAGAAGAGACACCATATATTTT,CASRGQGRRDTIYF
TRBJ1-2,NA,TRBV28,TRBD1,TGTGCCAGCAGTTCGACAGGGAATTACGGCTACACCTTC,CASSSTGNYGYTF
TRBJ1-2,few,TRBV28,NA,TGTGCCAGCTCGGGGGTCGATGGCTACACCTTC,CASSGVDGYTF
TRBJ2-3,NA,TRBV6-5,TRBD2,TGTGCCAGCAGCCTAGCGGGGGCCACAGATACGCAGTATTTT,CASSLAGATDTQYF
TRBJ1-6,NA,TRBV30,TRBD1,TGTGCCTGGAGCCAAGGGACAGGGAAAGGATCACCCCTCCACTTT,CAWSQGTGKGSPLHF
TRBJ1-3,NA,TRBV11-2,NA,TGTGCCAGCAGCTTTTTCTTTGGAGCTGGAAACACCATATATTTT,CASSFFFGAGNTIYF
TRBJ2-2,NA,TRBV5-8,TRBD1,TGTGCCAGCAGCGACAGGGTTACCGGGGAGCTGTTTTTT,CASSDRVTGELFF
TRBJ1-4,NA,TRBV19,NA,TGTGCCAGTAGTAGACTCCTACATAATGAAAAACTGTTTTTT,CASSRLLHNEKLFF
TRBJ2-7,NA,TRBV19,NA,TGTGCCAGTAGTACGGCGGTAGGGGGGGTGTTTTACGAGCAGTACTTC,CASSTAVGGVFYEQYF
TRBJ1-1,few,TRBV20-1,NA,TGCAGTGCTAGTAGCAGGGGCGGCACTGAAGCTTTCTTT,CSASSRGGTEAFF
TRBJ1-1,NA,TRBV9,NA,TGTGCCAGCAGCGCAGGGTCTGAAGCTTTCTTT,CASSAGSEAFF
TRBJ1-6,NA,TRBV5-5,NA,TGTGCCAGCAGCACGGACAGATATAGCTCCTATAATTCACCCCTCCACTTT,CASSTDRYSSYNSPLHF
TRBJ2-7,NA,TRBV28,TRBD1,TGTGCCAGCAGTTTGGGACAGCACCACGAGCAGTACTTC,CASSLGQHHEQYF
TRBJ2-7,NA,TRBV15,NA,TGTGCCACCAGCATAGCCCCTCCGTCCTACGAGCAGTACTTC,CATSIAPPSYEQYF
TRBJ2-7,NA,TRBV5-6,NA,TGTGCCAGCAGCTTTAGCCTCCCCCCTTACGAGCAGTACTTC,CASSFSLPPYEQYF
TRBJ1-1,once,TRBV28,NA,TGTGCCAGCAGTTTAGAACAGGGAAACACTGAAGCTTTCTTT,CASSLEQGNTEAFF
TRBJ1-5,NA,TRBV12-5,NA,TGTGCTAGTGGTTTGGGGGAAGAAAGCAGGGAACAGCCCCAGCATTTT,CASGLGEESREQPQHF
TRBJ2-1,NA,TRBV5-1,NA,TGCGCCAGCAGCTTGCCTCCCCCTGACAGAAACAATGAGCAGTTCTTC,CASSLPPPDRNNEQFF
TRBJ2-1,NA,TRBV10-1,TRBD1,TGCGCCAGCAGTGGGGACAGGGGCGGTGAGCAGTTCTTC,CASSGDRGGEQFF
TRBJ2-1,NA,TRBV13,TRBD1,TGTGCCAGCAGCCCCAGGACAGGGAGAGGGAATGAGCAGTTCTTC,CASSPRTGRGNEQFF
TRBJ2-3,few,TRBV10-3,NA,TGTGCCATCAGTGCAGCGGATAGCACAGATACGCAGTATTTT,CAISAADSTDTQYF
TRBJ2-3,NA,TRBV6-1,TRBD2,TGTGCCAGCAGTTCCGGCGGGGGGGGAGTGGGTACGCAGTATTTT,CASSSGGGGVGTQYF
TRBJ1-5,few,TRBV15,NA,TGTGCCACCAGCAGAGATTGGGACACGTCGAGCAATCAGCCCCAGCATTTT,CATSRDWDTSSNQPQHF
TRBJ2-3,NA,TRBV5-4,TRBD1,TGTGCCAGCAGCATGGGACAGGGACTGGGTGATACGCAGTATTTT,CASSMGQGLGDTQYF
TRBJ1-6,NA,TRBV6-2/TRBV6-3,TRBD1,TGTGCCAGCAGTTACTCTCGAGGACGGGACAGCTCCTATAATTCACCCCTCCACTTT,CASSYSRGRDSSYNSPLHF
TRBJ1-5,few,TRBV4-1,TRBD1,TGCGCCAGCAGCCAAGATGACAGGGGGCCAGATCAGCCCCAGCATTTT,CASSQDDRGPDQPQHF
TRBJ1-1,NA,TRBV5-1,NA,TGCGCCAGCAGCCTCAACAGGGTTTCGAACACTGAAGCTTTCTTT,CASSLNRVSNTEAFF
TRBJ1-6,once,TRBV6-6,TRBD1,TGTGCCAGCAGCCAGGGGGCATATTCACCCCTCCACTTT,CASSQGAYSPLHF
TRBJ1-2,NA,TRBV9,NA,TGTGCCAGCAGCCCCCGGGACTTTTACTATGGCTACACCTTC,CASSPRDFYYGYTF
TRBJ2-3,NA,TRBV6-4,TRBD2,TGTGCCAGCAACCCTCATCCTCTAGCGGGGGGGCCCAGAGATACGCAGTATTTT,CASNPHPLAGGPRDTQYF
TRBJ2-5,NA,TRBV18,TRBD2,TGTGCCAGCTCCCCAGGACTAGCGGGGTTACCCGGTCCAGAGACCCAGTACTTC,CASSPGLAGLPGPETQYF